Listed here are 29 T cell receptor beta chains from one sample, sequenced in a study of human T cells and chemical hapten exposure. TCRdb recomputed calls from the RACE reads with MiXCR, one row per CDR3 protein. The repertoire consists of about 100,000 distinct CDR3 sequences, with approximately 11% occurring once and the leading ten covering roughly 3.5%. Time point reported: patch test 1, 2 weeks after DPC sensitization. This sample's treatment: therapeutic diphenylcyclopropenone sensitization with weekly scalp DPC. The material sequenced was whole blood, taken in connection with sensitization to the hapten diphenylcyclopropenone (DPC). The receptors were gathered from a woman in her thirties or forties with alopecia areata. Some clones in this sample may be carry-over from other donors' samples.

This chain connects TRBV18 to TRBJ1-6, with TRBD1 matching 8 bases. Trimming removed 4 bases from V and 7 bases from J; junction bases left unmatched: 6. Germline V gene data show CDR1 as KGHSH and CDR2 as LQKENI. The CDR3 totals 15 residues. The CDR3 sequence: CASSLDRVRNSPLHF. CDR3 bases: TGTGCCAGCTCACTGGACAGGGTTCGCAATTCACCCCTCCACTTT.

The CDR3 coding sequence is TGTGCCAGCAGCGTAGGAAGCCCGGGATTGGGGACTGAAGCTTTCTTT. Its translation: CASSVGSPGLGTEAFF. The V call is TRBV9, the J call TRBJ1-1; no reliable D call. Germline CDR1 SGDLS, CDR2 YYNGEE. The V end lost 0 bases, the J end lost 5 bases, and 17 bases lay between the germline ends. CDR3 length equals 16 residues.

V usage is TRBV6-6 and J usage is TRBJ2-1; tentatively, D is TRBD1 (5 bases). Deletions cut 6 bases from V and 2 bases from J, with 11 bases between. The CDR3 is 14 residues long. Germline CDR1 MNHNY, CDR2 SVGAGI (reference sequence). In nucleotides, the CDR3 is TGTGCCAGCAGCCTGGGGCCGACCTACAATGAGCAGTTCTTC. Amino acid sequence: CASSLGPTYNEQFF.

This clonotype appeared many times. The gene calls are TRBV28 and TRBJ2-7; the D call may be TRBD1 or TRBD2 (5 bases each). The CDR3 totals 14 residues. Germline CDR1 and CDR2: MDHEN and SYDVKM. V was cut by 2 bases and J by 6 bases, with 14 bases left in between. The CDR3 bases are TGTGCCAGCAGTTTAACGGGGACCCCAATCGAGCAGTACTTC. Amino acid sequence: CASSLTGTPIEQYF.

The table lists this clonotype with many counts. This chain links TRBV7-9 with TRBJ1-6, with 10 bases that match TRBD1. Germline V gene data show CDR1 as SEHNR and CDR2 as FQNEAQ (reference sequence). The ends lost 5 bases at V and 9 bases at J; junction bases unmatched: 4. The CDR3 has 14 amino acids. CDR3 in amino acids: CASSRRDRGSPLHF. The CDR3 DNA reads as TGTGCCAGCAGCCGCCGGGACAGGGGTTCACCCCTCCACTTT.

There are a few counts of this clonotype. The V call is TRBV19, the J call TRBJ1-5, with 7 bases aligning to TRBD1. Germline CDR1 LNHDA, CDR2 SQIVND (reference sequence). V was clipped by 7 bases and J by 2 bases; unmatched bases: 11. The CDR3 is 16 amino acids. The CDR3 protein is CASTESRGGGNQPQHF. In DNA, the CDR3 is TGTGCCAGTACTGAGAGCAGGGGGGGAGGCAATCAGCCCCAGCATTTT.

The genes are TRBV5-4 and TRBJ1-1; tentatively, D is TRBD1 (5 bases). The CDR3 loop spans 14 amino acids. Trimming shortened V by 0 bases and J by 5 bases, and 11 bases separated the two germline ends. The germline V gene has CDR1 SGHNT and CDR2 YYREEE (reference sequence). CDR3 protein: CASSLAVRGTEAFF. The CDR3, as DNA: TGTGCCAGCAGCTTGGCCGTCCGGGGGACTGAAGCTTTCTTT.

The rearrangement joins TRBV3-1 to TRBJ1-6, with 9 positions matching TRBD1. V shed 0 bases, J shed 10 bases, and the junction held 7 bases outside the gene matches. The CDR3 spans 16 residues. The germline V gene encodes CDR1 LGHDT and CDR2 YNNKEL (reference sequence). The CDR3 region has the DNA TGTGCCAGCAGCCAAGATCAGGACAGGGGTAACTCACCCCTCCACTTT. Translation gives CASSQDQDRGNSPLHF.

CDR3 in amino acids: CASSGAGGNQPQHF. Here the CDR3 DNA reads TGTGCCAGCAGTGGGGCGGGGGGAAATCAGCCCCAGCATTTT. V gene TRBV27 combines with J gene TRBJ1-5; TRBD1 is a possible D gene (5 bases). The CDR3 has 14 amino acids. V was shortened by 5 bases and J by 4 bases, with 12 bases between the two germline ends. The germline V gene encodes CDR1 MNHEY and CDR2 SMNVEV (reference sequence).

The chain has TRBV7-2 and TRBJ2-2; 11 bases are a match to TRBD1. This CDR3 spans 15 amino acids. V was pared by 8 bases and J by 6 bases, with 8 bases of the junction left unmatched. The germline gives CDR1 SGHTA, CDR2 FQGNSA. The CDR3 region is CASRRTGGAAGELFF. The CDR3 DNA reads TGTGCCAGCCGCCGGACAGGGGGCGCGGCCGGGGAGCTGTTTTTT.

The J gene is TRBJ2-3, the V gene TRBV20-1; D ambiguous. The V end was cut by 5 bases, the J end by 0 bases, with 33 bases between. The CDR3 loop spans 21 amino acids. Germline V gives CDR1 DFQATT, CDR2 SNEGSKA (reference sequence). DNA for the CDR3: TGCAGTGCTTCCATAGGGCCGACTGACCTAGGTCGGTTGTCTAGCACAGATACGCAGTATTTT. Protein sequence: CSASIGPTDLGRLSSTDTQYF.

This clonotype has just a few counts. The rearrangement joins TRBV20-1 to TRBJ1-4; D is undetermined. The germline V gene encodes CDR1 DFQATT and CDR2 SNEGSKA (reference sequence). With 3 bases removed from V and 7 bases from J, the gap between germline ends came to 9 bases. The CDR3 consists of 12 residues. The CDR3: CSASRSPEKLFF. The CDR3, as DNA: TGCAGTGCTAGCCGCTCCCCTGAAAAACTGTTTTTT.

This clonotype has a count of ten or more. The chain is built from TRBV7-8 and TRBJ1-2; a possible D gene is TRBD1 (5 bases). This CDR3 has 13 residues. The germline V and J ends were trimmed by 4 bases and 2 bases, with 8 bases remaining between them. Germline assignment: CDR1 SGHVS and CDR2 FQNEAQ. CDR3 sequence: CASSSTANYGYTF. The CDR3 DNA reads TGTGCCAGCAGCTCGACAGCCAACTATGGCTACACCTTC.

The rearrangement joins TRBV27 to TRBJ1-6; the D is unclear. The CDR3 is made up of 14 amino acids. The V and J ends lost 2 bases and 4 bases respectively, with 6 bases between them. In germline, CDR1 is MNHEY, CDR2 SMNVEV (reference sequence). The CDR3 nucleotides read TGTGCCAGCAGTTTAGGAGGTTATAATTCACCCCTCCACTTT. It encodes CASSLGGYNSPLHF.

This clonotype was seen at least ten times. This chain uses TRBV5-4 with TRBJ2-5, with 12 nucleotides matching TRBD2. V lost 3 bases, J lost 0 bases, and 6 bases stayed unmatched. CDR3 length: 17 amino acids. Germline-derived CDR1 and CDR2 are SGHNT and YYREEE (reference sequence). The CDR3 DNA sequence: TGTGCCAGCAGCTCAGATACTAGCGGGAGGAACCAAGAGACCCAGTACTTC. Translating gives CASSSDTSGRNQETQYF.

The chain uses TRBV19 and TRBJ2-4; 10 nucleotides align to TRBD1. From germline, CDR1 is LNHDA and CDR2 SQIVND (reference sequence). The junction had 8 bases not matched to a gene; V was cut back by 10 bases and J by 8 bases. The CDR3 runs to 13 residues. CDR3 in amino acids: CAIQDRGRDIQYF. In DNA, the CDR3 is TGTGCCATCCAAGACAGGGGGCGCGACATTCAGTACTTC.

Here the CDR3 DNA reads TGTGCCAGCACGCCCGAAGGGGGCTGGGACGGCCCTGGTAGAACTGAAGCTTTCTTT. It yields the protein CASTPEGGWDGPGRTEAFF. The V call is TRBV12-3 or TRBV12-4, the J call TRBJ1-1; 7 nucleotides agree with TRBD1. This CDR3 contains 19 residues. V dropped 7 bases and J dropped 5; count of bases not matched to a gene: 25.

The chain uses TRBV12-3 or TRBV12-4 and TRBJ1-1; D gene uncertain. The CDR3 is 15 amino acids. The V gene lost 2 bases and the J gene lost 4 bases, with 14 bases spanning the gap. CDR3 sequence: CASSLIALFTTEAFF. The CDR3 DNA sequence: TGTGCCAGCAGTTTAATAGCACTCTTCACCACTGAAGCTTTCTTT.

This clonotype was counted many times. This chain uses TRBV7-3 with TRBJ2-2; D is uncertain. V lost 5 bases to trimming and J lost 7 bases, with 11 bases between them. This CDR3 spans 13 amino acids. CDR1 and CDR2 (germline): SGHTA, FQGTGA. The CDR3 coding sequence is TGTGCCAGCAGCCCGCCGCAAGTCGGGGAGCTGTTTTTT. It specifies CASSPPQVGELFF.

The chain links TRBV20-1 to TRBJ2-2, with D possibly being TRBD2 (6 bases). The CDR3 runs 13 residues. Trimming removed 0 bases from V and 7 bases from J, with 9 bases in between. The germline CDR1 and CDR2 sequences are DFQATT and SNEGSKA (reference sequence). The CDR3 loop reads CSAREGGGGELFF. CDR3 sequence (DNA): TGCAGTGCTAGAGAGGGAGGTGGCGGGGAGCTGTTTTTT.

There are many counts of this clonotype. The chain carries TRBV27 and TRBJ2-7; possibly TRBD1 or TRBD2 for D (5 bases each). This CDR3 contains 13 residues. Trimming stripped 10 bases from V and 4 bases from J, with 17 bases between. Germline V gives CDR1 MNHEY, CDR2 SMNVEV (reference sequence). The DNA for the CDR3 is TGTGCCACCCAAGACAGTCCGGGGTACGAGCAGTACTTC. Encoded protein: CATQDSPGYEQYF.

This clonotype appeared once. The chain joins TRBV7-2 to TRBJ1-4; the D is unclear. Germline CDR1 and CDR2: SGHTA and FQGNSA. V lost 3 bases, J lost 1 base, and 9 bases lay in between. This CDR3 has 15 residues. The CDR3, as DNA: TGTGCCAGCAGCTTGGCGTCACTAACTAATGAAAAACTGTTTTTT. Amino acids: CASSLASLTNEKLFF.

This clonotype has just a few counts. The genes are TRBV6-5 and TRBJ1-6; 12 nucleotides agree with TRBD1. The ends lost 2 bases at V and 7 bases at J; junction bases unmatched: 12. Germline CDR1 is MNHEY and CDR2 is SVGAGI. There are 19 residues in the CDR3. In DNA, the CDR3 is TGTGCCAGCAGTTACCCCAAAGGGACAGGGGGCGTGAGAAATTCACCCCTCCACTTT. Residues: CASSYPKGTGGVRNSPLHF.

There are many counts of this clonotype. The chain links TRBV6-6 to TRBJ2-7, with 9 bases matching TRBD1. The CDR3 is 15 amino acids. CDR1 and CDR2 (germline): MNHNY, SVGAGI (reference sequence). The V segment lost 5 bases and the J segment 3 bases; nucleotides outside the gene matches: 8. CDR3 nucleotide sequence: TGTGCCAGCAGTGCCGGGACAGGGATCAACTACGAGCAGTACTTC. Translating gives CASSAGTGINYEQYF.

The chain recombines TRBV12-3 or TRBV12-4 with TRBJ1-5; the D is unclear. The germline V and J ends were trimmed by 3 bases and 3 bases, with 9 bases remaining between them. The length of the CDR3 is 14 residues. CDR3 loop: CASSFASYNQPQHF. The DNA for the CDR3 is TGTGCCAGCAGTTTTGCCAGCTACAATCAGCCCCAGCATTTT.

The genes are TRBV6-1 and TRBJ1-2, with 9 bases fitting TRBD1. This CDR3 spans 18 amino acids. With 7 bases clipped from V and 9 bases from J, the junction kept 24 bases outside the gene matches. From germline, CDR1 is MNHNS and CDR2 SASEGT. The CDR3 protein is CASNRKLPGQGSLLSYTF. The CDR3 DNA follows: TGTGCCAGCAATCGCAAGCTCCCGGGACAGGGCTCCCTGCTGAGCTACACCTTC.

This clonotype was picked up many times. The chain employs TRBV27 and TRBJ2-1; D is possibly TRBD1 (6 bases). Germline V gives CDR1 MNHEY, CDR2 SMNVEV (reference sequence). The CDR3 has 16 amino acids. The V and J ends lost 7 bases and 1 base respectively, with 17 bases between them. The CDR3 DNA is TGTGCCAGCACTCAAGAGGGTAGGGGGTCCTACAATGAGCAGTTCTTC. Protein: CASTQEGRGSYNEQFF.

In its sample, this clonotype was seen many times. The CDR3 DNA sequence: TGTGCCAGCAGCTTGGCCTCTGGGGGGCGGTTGAGCCAGCCCCAGCATTTT. As protein: CASSLASGGRLSQPQHF. The chain is built from TRBV5-6 and TRBJ1-5; tentatively, D is TRBD1 (6 bases). The V and J ends lost 0 bases and 7 bases respectively, with 20 bases between them. CDR1 SGHDT and CDR2 YYEEEE come from the germline V gene. The CDR3 sequence is 17 residues long.

V usage is TRBV10-2 and J usage is TRBJ1-2; 7 bases are shared with TRBD1. This CDR3 is built from 15 residues. CDR1 and CDR2 (germline): WSHSY, SAAADI. Trimming at V came to 5 bases and at J to 0 bases, leaving 6 bases not matched to a gene. Written as DNA, the CDR3 is TGCGCCAGCAGTTCGGACGGGACAGCTAACTATGGCTACACCTTC. Protein: CASSSDGTANYGYTF.